This TCR beta chain was documented in a study of blood T cell repertoires in COVID-19. For the study at large: Specimens from acute and convalescent COVID-19 originated in the United States, Italy and Spain. T cells, B-cell-depleted T cells, or PBMCs provided the cDNA or gDNA that served as material.

Authors' analysis steps: Reference gene primer amplification gave nucleated cell count estimates. Sequencing used immunoSEQ multiplex PCR; TCRdb keeps in-frame clones, though not all of them. V, J and clone size are taken as reported in that table, and D and trimming were inferred from the DNA itself. The sample records 110,000 or so clones, 88% being singletons. The germline gives CDR1 MNHEY, CDR2 SVGAGI. Unmatched junction bases numbered 12, after V lost 5 bases and J lost 9 bases. This CDR3 region has 15 residues. Source material: peripheral blood. The sequence was obtained from a woman in her sixties or seventies who had recovered from COVID-19. This chain links TRBV6-5 with TRBJ2-1; 8 positions match TRBD2. The CDR3 here is CASSPEGLGGREQFF. In nucleotides, the CDR3 is TGTGCCAGCAGTCCTGAGGGACTAGGGGGGCGTGAGCAGTTCTTC.